This T cell receptor (beta chain) was documented in a study of blood T cell repertoires in COVID-19. Background on the study: Material from acute and convalescent COVID-19 was sourced from the United States, Italy and Spain. The analysed material was cDNA or gDNA that came from T cells, B-cell-depleted T cells, or PBMCs.

V was clipped by 3 bases and J by 5 bases, with 10 bases between them. CDR3 length equals 13 residues. Germline values: CDR1 SGHAT, CDR2 FQNNGV. The table came from immunoSEQ multiplex PCR; TCRdb's copy has only in-frame clones and leaves some out. This table holds some 140,000 clones, approximately 84% found once. The source material was peripheral blood. This receptor was taken from a human donor in a cohort sampled during active COVID-19. This chain joins TRBV11-2 and TRBJ1-1; D is perhaps TRBD1 (5 bases). The CDR3: CASSFGGGTEAFF. The CDR3 DNA reads as TGTGCCAGCAGCTTTGGGGGAGGGACTGAAGCTTTCTTT.